This TCR beta chain came from a study of human T cells and chemical hapten exposure. Points from the study as a whole: PT1 expanded TCR numbers tracked positively with patch test score. Among TCRs, those above 1 in 1000 frequency were unaffected by DPC sensitization.

Time point specified: patch test 3, about 24 weeks after DPC sensitization. Treatment of the sample: therapeutic diphenylcyclopropenone sensitization with weekly scalp DPC. The study extracted total RNA from unfractionated whole blood. Details on this clonotype: Its antigen is as yet unknown.

It was the library that attached unique molecular identifiers to individual cDNA molecules. TCRdb recomputed calls from the RACE reads with MiXCR, one row per CDR3 protein. The sample yields roughly 39,000 distinct CDR3 sequences, roughly 13% seen once. The CDR3 is 13 residues long. J lost 7 bases, V lost 6 bases, and 7 bases had no gene match. Per germline, CDR1 MDHEN and CDR2 SYDVKM. This chain connects TRBV28 to TRBJ1-2, with 8 bases lining up with TRBD1. The sequence came from a woman aged 40 to 49 with alopecia areata. Some clones in this sample may be carry-over from other donors' samples. Specimen: whole blood, collected in connection with sensitization to the hapten diphenylcyclopropenone (DPC). The CDR3 spells CASSNQGAGGYTF. In nucleotides, the CDR3 is TGTGCCAGCAGCAATCAGGGGGCAGGTGGCTACACCTTC.